The 21 T cell receptor beta chains presented below share a single source sample, sequenced in a study of blood T cell repertoires in COVID-19. This table comes from immunoSEQ multiplex PCR, and its TCRdb copy is limited to in-frame clones, with some not included. The table records roughly 100,000 clones, roughly 84% of them present only once. The sample was peripheral blood. Source of these receptors: a human donor in a cohort sampled during active COVID-19.

The chain has TRBV7-3 and TRBJ2-2, with D tentatively TRBD2 (7 bases). Germline values: CDR1 SGHTA, CDR2 FQGTGA. V lost 2 bases, J lost 4 bases, and 11 bases lay in between. There are 15 residues in the CDR3. CDR3: CASSLRGASTGELFF. The CDR3 DNA follows: TGTGCCAGCAGCTTACGGGGGGCAAGCACCGGGGAGCTGTTTTTT.

V usage is TRBV11-2 and J usage is TRBJ1-6; no clear D gene. The CDR3 is 15 residues long. V was cut by 3 bases and J by 7 bases, with 13 bases left in between. The germline CDR1 and CDR2 sequences are SGHAT and FQNNGV. This CDR3 is CASSLDEVSNSPLHF. The CDR3, as DNA: TGTGCCAGCAGCTTGGATGAGGTCTCCAATTCACCCCTCCACTTT.

This clone was counted only a few times. The rearrangement joins TRBV10-3 to TRBJ2-3; 13 nucleotides agree with TRBD2. J was trimmed by 2 bases and V by 11 bases; bases with no gene match: 16. This CDR3 contains 18 residues. CDR1 and CDR2 (germline): ENHRY, SYGVKD. In nucleotides, the CDR3 is TGTGCCGCCAGCTTGCTGGGGACTAGCGGGGACTACACAGATACGCAGTATTTT. It encodes CAASLLGTSGDYTDTQYF.

This rearrangement joins TRBV18 to TRBJ1-3, with a weak D call TRBD1 (5 bases). The CDR3 runs 14 residues. Germline values: CDR1 KGHSH, CDR2 LQKENI. V was trimmed by 2 bases and J by 3 bases, leaving 8 bases between them. This CDR3 reads CASSPNGGGNTIYF. The CDR3 DNA reads as TGTGCCAGCTCACCAAACGGGGGTGGAAACACCATATATTTT. The whole variable domain, remainder taken from reference TRBV18 and TRBJ1-3, is NAGVMQNPRHLVRRRGQEARLRCSPMKGHSHVYWYRQLPEEGLKFMVYLQKENIIDESGMPKERFSAEFPKEGPSILRIQQVVRGDSAAYFCASSPNGGGNTIYFGEGSWLTVV.

The chain recombines TRBV3-1 (or the pseudogene TRBV3-2) with TRBJ2-7, with TRBD2 identical over 12 bases. CDR1 LGHDT and CDR2 YNNKEL come from the germline V gene (reference sequence). V lost 4 bases to trimming and J lost 8 bases; unmatched junction nucleotides: 3. The CDR3 is made up of 13 amino acids. CDR3 bases: TGTGCCAGCAGCCCCTGGACTAGCGGGAAGCAGTACTTC. The encoded protein is CASSPWTSGKQYF.

The chain is built from TRBV18 and TRBJ1-5, with D uncertain. V shed 4 bases and J shed 3 bases, with 7 bases lying between them. CDR1 is KGHSH, CDR2 LQKENI, per germline. The CDR3 totals 13 residues. Here the CDR3 DNA reads TGTGCCAGCTCACTCGGTGCCAATCAGCCCCAGCATTTT. This encodes CASSLGANQPQHF.

This sequence joins TRBV29-1 and TRBJ1-1, with a weak D call TRBD1 (5 bases). CDR1 and CDR2 from the germline V gene are SQVTM and ANQGSEA. This CDR3 has 13 residues. CDR3 loop: CSSSGGVRTEAFF. In DNA form, the CDR3 reads TGCAGTTCCTCGGGGGGGGTCAGGACTGAAGCTTTCTTT.

The rearrangement joins TRBV7-9 to TRBJ2-7; no reliable D call. The CDR3 is 12 residues long. CDR1 is SEHNR and CDR2 is FQNEAQ in the germline V gene (reference sequence). V was clipped by 6 bases and J by 3 bases, with 9 bases between them. The CDR3, as DNA: TGTGCCAGCAGTATAACAGTCTACGAGCAGTACTTC. Protein product: CASSITVYEQYF.

The J gene is TRBJ2-5, the V gene TRBV7-2; D remains ambiguous. Deletions cut 5 bases from V and 4 bases from J, with 14 bases between. CDR3 length: 14 residues. CDR1 is SGHTA, CDR2 FQGNSA, per germline. The CDR3 here is CASSPSVSVETQYF. In DNA, the CDR3 is TGTGCCAGCAGCCCCTCCGTCTCCGTAGAGACCCAGTACTTC.

The chain is built from TRBV7-2 and TRBJ1-6; D unclear. The CDR3 covers 15 residues. Looked up from germline, CDR1 is SGHTA and CDR2 is FQGNSA. Deletions cut 6 bases from V and 4 bases from J, with 13 bases between. The CDR3 DNA is TGTGCCAGCAGTGTTCTAGAGTTTTATAATTCACCCCTCCACTTT. The encoded protein is CASSVLEFYNSPLHF. Full variable domain (missing parts from reference TRBV7-2 and TRBJ1-6): GAGVSQSPSNKVTEKGKDVELRCDPISGHTALYWYRQSLGQGLEFLIYFQGNSAPDKSGLPSDRFSAERTGGSVSTLTIQRTQQEDSAVYLCASSVLEFYNSPLHFGNGTRLTVT.

The V call is TRBV9, the J call TRBJ2-2, with D perhaps matching TRBD1 (6 bases). Germline assignment: CDR1 SGDLS and CDR2 YYNGEE. The CDR3 is 16 residues long. Trimming shortened V by 0 bases and J by 2 bases, and 11 bases separated the two germline ends. The CDR3 spells CASSVAPQGNTGELFF. In DNA form, the CDR3 reads TGTGCCAGCAGCGTAGCGCCACAGGGAAACACCGGGGAGCTGTTTTTT.

The chain combines TRBV4-2 with TRBJ1-1; 8 positions agree with TRBD1. The CDR3 has 13 amino acids. Unmatched junction bases numbered 1, after V lost 4 bases and J lost 3 bases. Germline assignment: CDR1 LGHNA and CDR2 YNFKEQ. The CDR3 bases are TGTGCCAGCAGCCCGGACAGGGACACTGAAGCTTTCTTT. Its protein is CASSPDRDTEAFF.

The V gene is TRBV3-1 (or the pseudogene TRBV3-2), the J gene TRBJ1-2; D gene unclear. V was shortened by 0 bases and J by 8 bases, with 19 bases between the two germline ends. Germline V gives CDR1 LGHDT, CDR2 YNNKEL (reference sequence). The CDR3 loop spans 16 amino acids. CDR3 sequence (DNA): TGTGCCAGCAGCCAAGAGATCGGAGCCCGTTCTTTGGGCTACACCTTC. This encodes CASSQEIGARSLGYTF.

In this sample, this clone turned up a few times. This chain uses TRBV6-1 with TRBJ1-6, with D hard to call. The CDR3 has 15 amino acids. CDR1 and CDR2 from the germline V gene are MNHNS and SASEGT. Trimming took off 0 bases at V and 0 bases at J, with 3 bases between the two ends. CDR3 DNA sequence: TGTGCCAGCAGTGAAGCCAGCTCCTATAATTCACCCCTCCACTTT. This gives the protein CASSEASSYNSPLHF.

The chain employs TRBV3-1 (or the pseudogene TRBV3-2) and TRBJ2-7; a possible D gene is TRBD2 (7 bases). V was pared by 0 bases and J by 2 bases, with 14 bases between. CDR3 length equals 16 residues. Germline V gene lookup returns CDR1 LGHDT and CDR2 YNNKEL (reference sequence). CDR3 protein: CASSQDGGARTYEQYF. In DNA form, the CDR3 reads TGTGCCAGCAGCCAAGATGGGGGGGCTAGGACCTACGAGCAGTACTTC.

This clone appeared a few times. The gene calls are TRBV7-6 and TRBJ1-1, with TRBD1 matching over 12 bases. CDR3 length equals 16 residues. With 0 bases clipped from V and 4 bases from J, the junction kept 3 bases outside the gene matches. Germline values: CDR1 SGHVS, CDR2 FNYEAQ. Here the CDR3 reads CASSLAGTGGLTEAFF. The CDR3 DNA reads as TGTGCCAGCAGCTTAGCTGGGACAGGGGGCCTCACTGAAGCTTTCTTT.

This clone appeared a few times. This chain connects TRBV7-3 to TRBJ2-1; D gene ambiguous. Germline lookup yields CDR1 SGHTA and CDR2 FQGTGA. CDR3 length: 14 residues. The V end lost 5 bases, the J end lost 5 bases, and 13 bases lay between the germline ends. In nucleotides, the CDR3 is TGTGCCAGCAGCCCCGCACCCGAGGACAATGAGCAGTTCTTC. Amino acid sequence: CASSPAPEDNEQFF.

V is TRBV27 and J is TRBJ2-3, with D perhaps matching TRBD2 (6 bases). CDR3 length: 15 amino acids. Germline lookup yields CDR1 MNHEY and CDR2 SMNVEV (reference sequence). The V end lost 9 bases, the J end lost 0 bases, and 16 bases lay between the germline ends. CDR3 sequence reads: CASPLNSGSTDTQYF. The CDR3 coding sequence is TGTGCCAGTCCCCTCAATAGCGGAAGCACAGATACGCAGTATTTT.

The rearrangement joins TRBV7-2 to TRBJ1-2, with D perhaps TRBD1 (6 bases). V was trimmed by 5 bases and J by 8 bases, leaving 15 bases between them. The CDR3 runs 13 residues. Germline values: CDR1 SGHTA, CDR2 FQGNSA. The CDR3 coding sequence is TGTGCCAGCAGCCCCGAACACAGGGTAGGCTACACCTTC. Translated: CASSPEHRVGYTF. Together with reference TRBV7-2 and TRBJ1-2, the CDR3 gives the full variable domain: GAGVSQSPSNKVTEKGKDVELRCDPISGHTALYWYRQSLGQGLEFLIYFQGNSAPDKSGLPSDRFSAERTGGSVSTLTIQRTQQEDSAVYLCASSPEHRVGYTFGSGTRLTVV.

The rearrangement joins TRBV6-2 or TRBV6-3 to TRBJ2-5; 8 nucleotides line up with TRBD1. CDR1 and CDR2 from the germline V gene are MNHEY and SVGEGT. The CDR3 consists of 14 residues. After removal of 2 bases from V and 7 bases from J, the junction contained 6 bases not matched to a gene. The CDR3 sequence is CASSYPRTGRTQYF. The CDR3 coding sequence is TGTGCCAGCAGTTACCCCCGGACAGGGAGGACCCAGTACTTC.

This chain links TRBV4-2 with TRBJ2-1; tentative D call: TRBD2 (6 bases). The V and J ends lost 4 bases and 0 bases respectively, with 16 bases between them. The CDR3 contains 17 residues. Germline loops: CDR1 LGHNA, CDR2 YNFKEQ. CDR3 DNA sequence: TGTGCCAGCAGCCCAGACCCCCGGGACTTCTCCTACAATGAGCAGTTCTTC. Encoded protein: CASSPDPRDFSYNEQFF.